These 26 T cell receptor beta chains were all obtained from the same sample, sequenced in a study of T cell clusters in autoimmune cytopenias. TRB was amplified by touch-down multiplex PCR, primer pools A and B combined. Following a re-call of the multiplex PCR reads, TCRdb has one entry per CDR3 protein and lacks DNA. Recorded for this sample: 1,500 to 2,000 distinct CDR3 sequences. TRB amplification used 250 ng of peripheral blood genomic DNA. These data also formed part of another study, on T cell repertoires in aging, cancer and after chemotherapy.

The sequenced material came from peripheral blood. These receptor sequences come from a human donor with chronic lymphocytic leukemia.

This clonotype ranks as large (0.1 to 1%) in terms of frequency. This chain joins TRBV5-5 and TRBJ2-2; no DNA is available, so the TRBD1 call from TCRdb remains unchecked. Germline-derived CDR1 and CDR2 are SGHKS and YYEKEE (reference sequence). CDR3 length equals 18 residues. The CDR3 spells CASSPRDREYVNTGELFF.

By frequency, this clonotype is medium-sized. This chain uses TRBV7-2 with TRBJ1-6; checking the TCRdb D call of TRBD1 is not possible without DNA. Germline V gene lookup returns CDR1 SGHTA and CDR2 FQGNSA. This CDR3 is 15 amino acids long. This chain's CDR3 is CASSLFGGISSPLHF.

CDR3 amino acids: CASSVGLAGGHPYNEQFF. V and J are TRBV10-1 and TRBJ2-1; there is no DNA to check the TCRdb D call of TRBD2. The CDR3 has 18 amino acids. Per the germline V gene, CDR1 is WNHNN and CDR2 is SYGVQD (reference sequence).

This clonotype is deemed large by its frequency. V usage is TRBV6-1 and J usage is TRBJ2-7. Germline lookup yields CDR1 MNHNS and CDR2 SASEGT. The CDR3 extends over 12 amino acids. The CDR3 reads CASSEESYEQYF.

This clonotype registers medium-sized by frequency. The rearrangement links TRBV6-2 or TRBV6-3 to TRBJ1-6. The CDR3 loop spans 18 amino acids. Germline V gene data show CDR1 as MNHEY and CDR2 as SVGEGT. The CDR3 reads CASSPRGHPSSYNSPLHF.

This clonotype is identified as large from frequency. The gene calls are TRBV6-5 and TRBJ2-1; TCRdb's D call of TRBD2 is untestable without DNA. Looked up from germline, CDR1 is MNHEY and CDR2 is SVGAGI. The CDR3 totals 12 residues. This CDR3 reads CASTPLAGEQFF.

This clonotype is medium-sized by frequency. This sequence joins TRBV5-4 and TRBJ1-3; lacking DNA, the TRBD1 call made by TCRdb goes unchecked. Germline lookup yields CDR1 SGHNT and CDR2 YYREEE (reference sequence). The CDR3 totals 16 residues. The CDR3 region is CASSLGRQGAGNTIYF.

The J gene is TRBJ2-1, the V gene TRBV10-3. This CDR3 spans 14 amino acids. The germline V gene has CDR1 ENHRY and CDR2 SYGVKD. CDR3 amino acids: CAISDHGSYNEQFF.

The gene calls are TRBV2 and TRBJ2-3; with no DNA, the TCRdb D assignment of TRBD1 cannot be verified. The CDR3 length is 13 residues. From germline, CDR1 is SNHLY and CDR2 FYNNEI. The CDR3 here is CASRPGSTDTQYF.

V gene TRBV24-1 combines with J gene TRBJ2-2; TCRdb's assignment of TRBD1 cannot be checked, as there is no DNA. The CDR3 contains 15 residues. Germline CDR1 and CDR2: KGHDR and SFDVKD. The CDR3 is CATAGGAPNTGELFF.

According to its frequency, this clonotype is medium-sized. V and J are TRBV21-1 and TRBJ2-7. TRBV21-1 is termed a pseudogene. The length of the CDR3 is 13 residues. This CDR3 is CASSKDGHYEQYF.

The chain links TRBV14 to TRBJ1-1. Germline V lookup: CDR1 SGHDN, CDR2 FVKESK. The CDR3 length is 13 residues. The CDR3 protein is CASSQDPFTEAFF.

This clonotype ranks as medium-sized (0.01 to 0.1%) in terms of frequency. This chain uses TRBV12-3 or TRBV12-4 with TRBJ1-2. The CDR3 length is 13 residues. This CDR3 reads CASSRTVHYGYTF.

This clonotype is classed as medium-sized (0.01 to 0.1%) by frequency. The chain combines TRBV6-1 with TRBJ2-2; the TRBD2 assignment by TCRdb is unverifiable without DNA. The CDR3 is made up of 17 amino acids. Germline V gene data show CDR1 as MNHNS and CDR2 as SASEGT. The chain's CDR3 is CASTSGLAAYNTGELFF.

This clonotype registers medium-sized (0.01 to 0.1%) by frequency. The gene calls are TRBV5-4 and TRBJ2-5; TCRdb lists TRBD1, though no DNA is available to test this call. This CDR3 comprises 13 residues. Germline loops: CDR1 SGHNT, CDR2 YYREEE (reference sequence). The CDR3 region is CASSPGQRETQYF. Variable domain in full (rest from reference TRBV5-4 and TRBJ2-5): ETGVTQSPTHLIKTRGQQVTLRCSSQSGHNTVSWYQQALGQGPQFIFQYYREEENGRGNFPPRFSGLQFPNYSSELNVNALELDDSALYLCASSPGQRETQYFGPGTRLLVL.

V usage is TRBV5-1 and J usage is TRBJ2-3. CDR1 SGHRS and CDR2 YFSETQ come from the germline V gene. CDR3 length: 14 residues. CDR3 amino acids: CASSLAGGPDTQYF.

This clonotype is called medium-sized based on its frequency. The chain links TRBV19 to TRBJ1-5; TCRdb outputs TRBD1, but without DNA this stays unchecked. CDR3 size: 14 residues. CDR1 and CDR2 from the germline V gene are LNHDA and SQIVND (reference sequence). The CDR3 sequence is CASSIGRGGQPQHF. The complete variable domain, with remaining parts taken from reference TRBV19 and TRBJ1-5, reads DGGITQSPKYLFRKEGQNVTLSCEQNLNHDAMYWYRQDPGQGLRLIYYSQIVNDFQKGDIAEGYSVSREKKESFPLTVTSAQKNPTAFYLCASSIGRGGQPQHFGDGTRLSIL.

Measured by frequency, this clonotype is medium-sized. CDR3 sequence: CASSEGAGWDTEAFF. This chain uses TRBV6-1 with TRBJ1-1; absent DNA, TCRdb's TRBD1 call cannot be checked. The CDR3 contains 15 residues. Looked up from germline, CDR1 is MNHNS and CDR2 is SASEGT.

The chain links TRBV11-2 to TRBJ2-2. This CDR3 spans 16 amino acids. CDR1 is SGHAT and CDR2 is FQNNGV in the germline V gene. The CDR3 here is CASSLDPRTATGELFF.

This clonotype is labeled medium-sized based on frequency. This chain joins TRBV4-3 and TRBJ2-2; the TCRdb call, TRBD1, lacks DNA for checking. The CDR3 is 20 residues long. Germline CDR1 reads LGHNA; CDR2 reads YSLEER. The chain's CDR3 is CASSQHTQIRQGGYTGELFF.

This clonotype shows up as medium-sized by frequency. This sequence joins TRBV5-1 and TRBJ1-2; TCRdb's assignment of TRBD1 cannot be checked, as there is no DNA. Germline V CDR1 and CDR2: SGHRS, YFSETQ. The CDR3 sequence is 13 residues long. CDR3 in amino acids: CASSSTGADGYTF.

This clonotype is identified as medium-sized (0.01 to 0.1%) from frequency. The V gene is TRBV12-3 or TRBV12-4, the J gene TRBJ2-7; lacking DNA, the TRBD1 call made by TCRdb goes unchecked. This CDR3 region has 12 residues. The CDR3 loop is CASSLVPQGQYF.

Judged by frequency, this clonotype is medium-sized (0.01 to 0.1%). The chain is built from TRBV14 and TRBJ2-7; the TRBD1 assignment by TCRdb is unverifiable without DNA. CDR3 length: 14 amino acids. Germline CDR1 is SGHDN and CDR2 is FVKESK. The CDR3 reads CASSSRDRPVEQYF.

According to its frequency, this clonotype is medium-sized (0.01 to 0.1%). The V and J genes are TRBV6-5 and TRBJ1-2; TCRdb's D gene call, TRBD1, goes unchecked for lack of DNA. Germline CDR1 MNHEY, CDR2 SVGAGI. The CDR3 extends over 15 amino acids. The CDR3 region is CASRSGTGINYGYTF.

This clonotype registers large by frequency. This chain joins TRBV19 and TRBJ1-2; TCRdb outputs TRBD1, but without DNA this stays unchecked. The CDR3 is 14 residues long. Germline V gene sequence: CDR1 LNHDA, CDR2 SQIVND (reference sequence). CDR3 sequence reads: CASSQRTGTYGYTF. Drawing the rest from reference TRBV19 and TRBJ1-2, the complete variable domain is DGGITQSPKYLFRKEGQNVTLSCEQNLNHDAMYWYRQDPGQGLRLIYYSQIVNDFQKGDIAEGYSVSREKKESFPLTVTSAQKNPTAFYLCASSQRTGTYGYTFGSGTRLTVV.

This clonotype ranks as medium-sized in terms of frequency. The chain is built from TRBV18 and TRBJ1-5; TCRdb reports TRBD1, a call that lacks DNA to check it against. Per germline, CDR1 KGHSH and CDR2 LQKENI. This CDR3 is 15 amino acids long. The CDR3 sequence: CASSPQGQGNQPQHF.